This T cell receptor (beta chain) was recorded in a study of identical twins. As regards this clonotype: Its antigen remains unidentified.

V lost 8 bases and J lost 5, with 6 bases in between. Per germline, CDR1 SEHNR and CDR2 FQNEAQ (reference sequence). The CDR3 has 11 amino acids. Every donor was a healthy Caucasian. Findings of the study overall: Less excess twin sharing appeared in beta out-of-frame sequences. For cord blood, abundant beta clonotypes had fewer insertions, unlike memory repertoires, which showed none.

From the 5' RACE reads, TCRdb called clonotypes with MiXCR, one entry per CDR3 protein. The sample holds hundreds of thousands of distinct CDR3 sequences; 8.6% are singletons and the top ten take around 0.98%. This same sample was also taken into another study, of yellow fever vaccine responses in identical twins.

V and J are TRBV7-9 and TRBJ2-2, with unresolved D. The sequenced sample consisted of PBMCs. The receptor's source is a woman under 30 in good health. Written as DNA, the CDR3 is TGTGCCAGCGGTCTAACCGGGGAGCTGTTTTTT. Residues: CASGLTGELFF.